The 30 T cell receptor beta chains below all came from one sample that was sequenced in a study of CD8 T cell repertoires and HIV-1 epitope variants. Repertoires were generated with immunoSEQ multiplex PCR, while TCRdb's copy carries only in-frame clones and drops some. The sample records about 4,700 clones, about two thirds being singletons. The antigens of these receptors remain unknown. Sequencing was carried out using cultured CD8+ T cells derived from PBMCs. Receptors originate from a male donor with HIV.

V and J are TRBV5-1 and TRBJ2-1; D remains unclear. The CDR3 has 12 residues. Germline CDR1 reads SGHRS; CDR2 reads YFSETQ. The V and J ends lost 0 bases and 8 bases respectively, with 6 bases between them. The CDR3 is CASSLAPHEQFF. The CDR3 nucleotides read TGCGCCAGCAGCTTGGCTCCTCATGAGCAGTTCTTC.

This chain connects TRBV29-1 to TRBJ1-2; a weak D match, TRBD1 (6 bases). V was trimmed by 0 bases and J by 6 bases, leaving 14 bases between them. This CDR3 comprises 14 residues. From germline, CDR1 is SQVTM and CDR2 ANQGSEA. CDR3 residues: CSVEDMGGVDGYTF. CDR3 bases: TGCAGCGTTGAAGATATGGGGGGCGTGGATGGCTACACCTTC.

The chain links TRBV11-2 to TRBJ2-7; weak D call: TRBD2 (6 bases). V was trimmed by 1 base and J by 0 bases, leaving 10 bases between them. The CDR3 contains 15 residues. Germline CDR1 is SGHAT and CDR2 is FQNNGV. The CDR3 bases are TGTGCCAGCAGCTTAGCAGTCGGGAGCTCCTACGAGCAGTACTTC. Its protein is CASSLAVGSSYEQYF.

By sample fraction, this clone is large. The V call is TRBV4-3, the J call TRBJ1-2; no clear D gene. This CDR3 is built from 16 residues. Trimming pared 0 bases from V and 3 bases from J, leaving 14 bases between. CDR1 and CDR2 (germline): LGHNA, YSLEER. CDR3 residues: CASSQDPVELDYGYTF. The CDR3 coding sequence is TGCGCCAGCAGCCAAGATCCCGTCGAACTCGACTATGGCTACACCTTC.

The chain combines TRBV7-2 with TRBJ2-1; 14 bases are shared with TRBD2. Trimming cost V 1 base and J 9 bases; bases outside gene matches: 5. This CDR3 comprises 16 residues. The germline CDR1 and CDR2 sequences are SGHTA and FQGNSA. CDR3 sequence reads: CASSLDGTSGGSEQFF. CDR3 nucleotide sequence: TGTGCCAGCAGCTTAGATGGGACTAGCGGGGGTAGTGAGCAGTTCTTC.

CDR3 sequence: CARSADNSYEQYF. CDR3 bases: TGTGCCAGAAGCGCCGACAACTCCTACGAGCAGTACTTC. This chain uses TRBV5-3 with TRBJ2-7; D remains ambiguous. TRBV5-3 is known as an ORF, though its function is uncertain. Trimming took 4 bases from V and 0 from J, leaving 8 bases between them. The CDR3 has 13 residues.

The genes are TRBV27 and TRBJ1-5; the D is unclear. The germline V and J ends were trimmed by 6 bases and 7 bases, with 31 bases remaining between them. CDR3 length: 19 amino acids. Per germline, CDR1 MNHEY and CDR2 SMNVEV (reference sequence). The CDR3 sequence is CASSRFSRSYKGMEQPQHF. In DNA, the CDR3 is TGTGCCAGCAGCAGATTTTCCCGAAGTTATAAAGGCATGGAACAGCCCCAGCATTTT.

This clone was seen a single time. A junction boundary mismatches the germline segment, possibly from a read error. J is TRBJ1-2 and V is TRBV5-4; no firm D call. This CDR3 has 16 residues. CDR1 SGHNT and CDR2 YYREEE come from the germline V gene (reference sequence). The CDR3 sequence: CASSQDPPDLDYGYTF. DNA for the CDR3: TGCGCCAGCAGCCAAGATCCCCCAGACTTGGACTATGGCTACACCTTC.

The chain is built from TRBV7-9 and TRBJ2-7, with TRBD1 identical over 10 bases. The V gene's germline CDR1 is SEHNR and CDR2 FQNEAQ (reference sequence). The CDR3 runs 16 residues. The J segment lost 2 bases and the V segment lost 5 bases, leaving 9 bases of the junction unmatched. In nucleotides, the CDR3 is TGTGCCAGCAGCCGCCTGACAGGGGGCCCCACCTACGAGCAGTACTTC. Translating it yields CASSRLTGGPTYEQYF.

The V call is TRBV6-1, the J call TRBJ2-7; 11 bases are a match to TRBD2. Germline-derived CDR1 and CDR2 are MNHNS and SASEGT. The CDR3 spans 16 residues. The trim removed 4 bases at V and 4 bases at J, leaving 9 bases unmatched. DNA for the CDR3: TGTGCCAGCAGTGTCGATAGCGGGGGGGCAGGGTACGAGCAGTACTTC. Encoded protein: CASSVDSGGAGYEQYF.

This chain links TRBV9 with TRBJ1-1; TRBD1 might be the D (6 bases). Deletions cut 3 bases from V and 2 bases from J, with 11 bases between. The germline V gene has CDR1 SGDLS and CDR2 YYNGEE. The length of the CDR3 is 14 residues. The CDR3 loop is CASSAGTTNTEAFF. CDR3 DNA sequence: TGTGCCAGCAGCGCCGGGACAACTAACACTGAAGCTTTCTTT.

The chain couples TRBV5-1 to TRBJ2-3; TRBD2 might be the D (8 bases). Trimming took 4 bases from V and 4 from J, leaving 16 bases between them. Per the germline V gene, CDR1 is SGHRS and CDR2 is YFSETQ. There are 15 residues in the CDR3. The CDR3 DNA reads TGCGCCAGCAGCGTCGGGACTAGGGGGCCAGATACGCAGTATTTT. Translation gives CASSVGTRGPDTQYF. The variable domain in full, with the rest retrieved from reference TRBV5-1 and TRBJ2-3, is KAGVTQTPRYLIKTRGQQVTLSCSPISGHRSVSWYQQTPGQGLQFLFEYFSETQRNKGNFPGRFSGRQFSNSRSEMNVSTLELGDSALYLCASSVGTRGPDTQYFGPGTRLTVL.

This chain joins TRBV6-1 and TRBJ2-7; D is unresolved. Germline lookup yields CDR1 MNHNS and CDR2 SASEGT. V lost 1 base and J lost 2, with 9 bases in between. CDR3 size: 14 residues. CDR3 sequence reads: CASSEGAGPYEQYF. CDR3 nucleotide sequence: TGTGCCAGCAGTGAAGGAGCAGGTCCCTACGAGCAGTACTTC.

The chain recombines TRBV15 with TRBJ1-1, with 9 bases identical to TRBD1. After removal of 3 bases from V and 4 bases from J, the junction contained 3 bases not matched to a gene. Germline V gene data show CDR1 as LNHNV and CDR2 as YYDKDF (reference sequence). The CDR3 spans 14 residues. CDR3 DNA: TGTGCCACCAGCAGTGGACAGGGGATCACTGAAGCTTTCTTT. It is translated as CATSSGQGITEAFF.

By share of the sample, this clone is medium-sized (0.01 to 0.1%). V usage is TRBV6-6 and J usage is TRBJ2-7; D could derive from TRBD1 or TRBD2 (5 bases each). V was pared by 6 bases and J by 2 bases, with 14 bases between. CDR1 is MNHNY and CDR2 is SVGAGI in the germline V gene (reference sequence). This CDR3 spans 14 amino acids. The CDR3 spells CASSPGAITYEQYF. The CDR3 DNA is TGTGCCAGCAGCCCCGGGGCGATTACCTACGAGCAGTACTTC.

The genes are TRBV28 and TRBJ2-7, with TRBD2 matching 7 bases. The CDR3 extends over 14 amino acids. V lost 6 bases, J lost 3 bases, and 8 bases stayed unmatched. Germline lookup yields CDR1 MDHEN and CDR2 SYDVKM. The CDR3 bases are TGTGCCAGCAGACGGGGAGGGGAGTTCTACGAGCAGTACTTC. Its protein product is CASRRGGEFYEQYF.

This chain links TRBV28 with TRBJ1-2; perhaps TRBD1 as D (6 bases). The CDR3 loop spans 20 amino acids. V lost 4 bases, J lost 1 base, and 28 bases lay in between. Germline-derived CDR1 and CDR2 are MDHEN and SYDVKM. CDR3 coding DNA: TGTGCCAGCAGTTCCACCCGCCCTGAGAAACCGGACAGCCATAACTATGGCTACACCTTC. Protein product: CASSSTRPEKPDSHNYGYTF.

This clone was counted a few times. The genes are TRBV21-1 and TRBJ1-2; the DNA was not compared with TRBD1, the D call given in the table. TRBV21-1 is a known pseudogene. This CDR3 region has 12 residues. Written as DNA, the CDR3 is TGTGCCAGCAGCACTAGGGACAGCGGCTACACCTTC. It codes for CASSTRDSGYTF.

This clone is judged medium-sized. The genes are TRBV7-2 and TRBJ2-3; 8 bases are shared with TRBD1. From germline, CDR1 is SGHTA and CDR2 FQGNSA. With V trimmed by 5 bases and J by 2 bases, 6 bases remained unmatched. The CDR3 runs to 15 residues. The CDR3 spells CASSPGQGNTDTQYF. The CDR3 DNA is TGTGCCAGCAGCCCAGGACAGGGCAACACAGATACGCAGTATTTT.

The V call is TRBV28, the J call TRBJ2-5, with 7 bases lining up with TRBD1. CDR3 length: 15 residues. Germline V gene sequence: CDR1 MDHEN, CDR2 SYDVKM. The trim removed 1 base at V and 3 bases at J, leaving 5 bases unmatched. The CDR3 sequence is CASSLSLTGEETQYF. CDR3 sequence (DNA): TGTGCCAGCAGTTTATCTTTAACAGGGGAAGAGACCCAGTACTTC. Based on the CDR3 plus reference TRBV28 and TRBJ2-5, the full variable domain is DVKVTQSSRYLVKRTGEKVFLECVQDMDHENMFWYRQDPGLGLRLIYFSYDVKMKEKGDIPEGYSVSREKKERFSLILESASTNQTSMYLCASSLSLTGEETQYFGPGTRLLVL.

This clone has a single count. This chain uses TRBV9 with TRBJ2-6; 8 positions match TRBD1. Losses at the gene ends were 4 bases for V and 0 bases for J; bases not matched to a gene: 6. The germline V gene encodes CDR1 SGDLS and CDR2 YYNGEE. This CDR3 contains 17 residues. This CDR3 reads CASSIGQGISGANVLTF. As DNA, the CDR3 is TGTGCCAGCAGCATAGGACAGGGAATCTCTGGGGCCAACGTCCTGACTTTC.

By sample share, this clone is large. Sequence at one end of the junction differs from germline and may be a read error. This CDR3 is CASSVSSGTVSYEQYF. The CDR3 DNA reads TGTGCCAGCAGTGTATCCTCCGGGACGGTGTCCTACGAGCAGTACTTC. This chain joins TRBV27 and TRBJ2-7; tentatively, D is TRBD1 or TRBD2 (5 bases each). In germline, CDR1 is MNHEY, CDR2 SMNVEV (reference sequence). This CDR3 is built from 16 residues.

The J gene is TRBJ2-3, the V gene TRBV11-1, with D perhaps assigned TRBD1 or TRBD2 (5 bases each). The CDR3 consists of 16 residues. Germline values: CDR1 SGHAT, CDR2 FQDESV (reference sequence). Between the trimmed V and J ends, which lost 0 bases and 3 bases, there was a span of 13 bases. This CDR3 reads CASSLAGQGGTDTQYF. As DNA, the CDR3 is TGTGCCAGCAGCTTAGCGGGCCAGGGCGGGACAGATACGCAGTATTTT.

This clone was counted only a few times. V and J are TRBV19 and TRBJ2-1; D not certain. Germline values: CDR1 LNHDA, CDR2 SQIVND (reference sequence). The V and J ends lost 3 bases and 5 bases respectively, with 8 bases between them. The CDR3 extends over 13 amino acids. The CDR3 sequence: CASSIMSDNEQFF. The CDR3 DNA follows: TGTGCCAGTAGTATTATGTCCGACAATGAGCAGTTCTTC.

This clone was picked up a small number of times. This chain uses TRBV4-3 with TRBJ2-3; D is undetermined. Germline V gives CDR1 LGHNA, CDR2 YSLEER. This CDR3 spans 16 amino acids. Trimming took 0 bases from V and 6 from J, leaving 16 bases between them. The CDR3 loop is CASSQDRPSRADTQYF. CDR3 nucleotides: TGCGCCAGCAGCCAAGACCGGCCCAGTAGGGCGGATACGCAGTATTTT.

This clone was detected only once. The CDR3 DNA sequence: TGTGCCAGCAGTGCCTGGGGGACAAGCGGCTACACCTTC. Encoded protein: CASSAWGTSGYTF. This chain uses TRBV2 with TRBJ1-2, with D possibly matching TRBD1 (6 bases). The CDR3 runs to 13 residues. Germline V gene sequence: CDR1 SNHLY, CDR2 FYNNEI. V shed 4 bases and J shed 8 bases, with 14 bases lying between them.

V and J are TRBV4-3 and TRBJ1-3, with a possible D match to TRBD1 (5 bases). The CDR3 covers 16 residues. The germline V gene encodes CDR1 LGHNA and CDR2 YSLEER. Trimming shortened V by 0 bases and J by 0 bases, and 9 bases separated the two germline ends. The CDR3 DNA is TGCGCCAGCAGCCAAGAATGGGGGGACTCTGGAAACACCATATATTTT. It yields the protein CASSQEWGDSGNTIYF.

Only a few counts were recorded for this clone. The rearrangement joins TRBV29-1 to TRBJ1-1; 7 bases agree with TRBD1. The germline gives CDR1 SQVTM, CDR2 ANQGSEA. The ends lost 7 bases at V and 2 bases at J; junction bases unmatched: 4. This CDR3 has 12 amino acids. CDR3 nucleotides: TGCAGCGGTGCAGGGGGTAACACTGAAGCTTTCTTT. Its protein product is CSGAGGNTEAFF.

This chain connects TRBV27 to TRBJ1-4, with D maybe TRBD1 (6 bases). V was shortened by 5 bases and J by 6 bases, with 16 bases between the two germline ends. The germline V gene has CDR1 MNHEY and CDR2 SMNVEV (reference sequence). The CDR3 loop spans 15 amino acids. Here the CDR3 reads CASSPWTDEDEKLFF. Written as DNA, the CDR3 is TGTGCCAGCAGTCCTTGGACAGATGAGGATGAAAAACTGTTTTTT. The complete variable domain, with remaining parts taken from reference TRBV27 and TRBJ1-4, reads EAQVTQNPRYLITVTGKKLTVTCSQNMNHEYMSWYRQDPGLGLRQIYYSMNVEVTDKGDVPEGYKVSRKEKRNFPLILESPSPNQTSLYFCASSPWTDEDEKLFFGSGTQLSVL.

J is TRBJ1-3 and V is TRBV6-1; D unresolved. Germline CDR1 MNHNS, CDR2 SASEGT. With 8 bases removed from V and 0 bases from J, the gap between germline ends came to 14 bases. This CDR3 comprises 15 residues. This CDR3 is CASYDDTTSGNTIYF. In nucleotides, the CDR3 is TGTGCCAGCTATGACGACACAACCTCTGGAAACACCATATATTTT.